This T cell receptor (beta chain) was sequenced for a study of T cell repertoires in ileal Crohn's disease. The overall study: Thiopurines (around 10) or anti-TNF agents (approximately 20) were given postoperatively to about half. Overall study results and limits: Compared with non-smokers, active smokers at surgery showed more clonal expansions.

Documented time point: neoterminal ileum biopsy at postoperative endoscopy, about 6 months after surgery. Assay used: immunoSEQ multiplex PCR; TCRdb lists only in-frame clones, some missing. The sample consists of about 9,200 clones, around 80% of them appearing once. As to this clone: Its antigen remains unidentified.

V was pared by 2 bases and J by 9 bases, with 10 bases of the junction left unmatched. CDR3 length: 15 amino acids. Germline V gene data show CDR1 as SGDLS and CDR2 as YYNGEE. Sequenced: ileal tissue. This receptor was obtained from an adult with Crohn's disease. The chain combines TRBV9 with TRBJ2-1; TRBD2 agrees at 8 bases. The CDR3 nucleotides read TGTGCCAGCAGCGTCCAGAGCGGGAGCCAAGGTGAGCAGTTCTTC. It is translated as CASSVQSGSQGEQFF.